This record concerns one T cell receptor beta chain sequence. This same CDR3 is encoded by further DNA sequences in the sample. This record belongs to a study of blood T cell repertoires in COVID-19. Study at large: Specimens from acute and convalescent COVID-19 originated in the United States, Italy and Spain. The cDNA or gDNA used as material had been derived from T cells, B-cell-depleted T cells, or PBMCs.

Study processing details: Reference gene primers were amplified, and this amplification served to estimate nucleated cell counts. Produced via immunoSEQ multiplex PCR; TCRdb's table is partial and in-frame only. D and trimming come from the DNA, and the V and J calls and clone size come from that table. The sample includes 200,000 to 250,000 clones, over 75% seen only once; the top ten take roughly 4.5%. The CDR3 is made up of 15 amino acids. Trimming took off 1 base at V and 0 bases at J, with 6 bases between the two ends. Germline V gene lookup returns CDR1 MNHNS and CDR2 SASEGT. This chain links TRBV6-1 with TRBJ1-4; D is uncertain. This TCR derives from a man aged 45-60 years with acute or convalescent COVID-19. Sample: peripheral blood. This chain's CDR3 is CASSEDSATNEKLFF. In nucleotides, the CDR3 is TGTGCCAGCAGTGAAGACAGTGCAACTAATGAAAAACTGTTTTTT.